This T cell receptor beta chain was retrieved from a study of control samples from healthy donors and cancer patients. This CDR3 is 17 amino acids long. Looked up from germline, CDR1 is SGHTA and CDR2 is FQGNSA. Trimming cost V 2 bases and J 6 bases, with 17 bases left between them. Profiling relied on immunoSEQ multiplex PCR, and the TCRdb table lists in-frame clones only, not all of them. The table has some 70,000 clones, 84% seen once. The TCR was taken from a woman aged 45 to 65 with lung cancer. This rearrangement joins TRBV7-2 to TRBJ1-6; D not resolved. Sequencing used PBMCs. The CDR3 DNA reads as TGTGCCAGCAGCTTAAGAGGCAGCTTCGAGATTAATTCACCCCTCCACTTT. This translates into CASSLRGSFEINSPLHF.